The sequence of this TCR beta chain was determined in a study of CD8+ T cells in alopecia areata (dated by TCRdb to the late 2010s). With regard to the full study: Treated patients were enrolled in an open-label pilot trial of oral tofacitinib at 5 to 10 mg twice daily for moderate-to-severe alopecia areata. Patients stayed on tofacitinib for 6 to 18 months and then had 6 months of follow-up off drug so that delayed response and recurrence could be assessed. To study T cell clonal expansion in alopecia areata, the researchers applied high-throughput TCRbeta sequencing to both the C3H/HeJ mouse model and human patients. In humans, TCRbeta sequencing was performed on scalp tissue and on sorted CD4+ and CD8+ peripheral blood T cells from healthy controls and from patients with patchy or totalis/universalis alopecia areata. Biopsies were taken from tofacitinib-treated patients at baseline and at 4 and 24 weeks of treatment, and a later scalp biopsy was taken in several of the tofacitinib-treated patients. Clonality in the scalp was compared among normal scalp (n=4), patchy alopecia areata scalp (n=8), and alopecia totalis/universalis scalp (n=8). RNA was obtained with the PAXgene miRNA kit for fixed scalp, the miRNeasy kit for PBMCs, and the RNeasy kit for mouse skin. Amplification of TCRbeta CDR3 regions was done by immunoSEQ multiplex PCR using 35 Vbeta forward primers and 13 Jbeta reverse primers.

V loses 1 base of germline sequence and J loses 4 bases, and the interval between the two ends is 13 bases. Spanning cysteine to phenylalanine, the CDR3 consists of 16 amino acids. CDR3 DNA only is kept here, 48 bases in frame from base 1. The germline V gene provides CDR1 SGHTA and CDR2 FQGNSA. Libraries were made using the immunoSEQ multiplex PCR assay. For TCR sequencing, RNA was extracted from every sample and reverse transcribed into cDNA to serve as template. SuperScript III was used to make first-strand cDNA, primed with a 2:1 mix of oligo-dT and random hexamers. A synthetic immune receptor repertoire was used to gauge amplification bias, and whatever bias remained was removed computationally. The source study handled its data this way. Raw reads were preprocessed to remove errors, and CDR3 was defined according to IMGT conventions as the region from the conserved cysteine to phenylalanine. Clonality was calculated as 1 minus Shannon entropy normalized by log2 of the number of productive unique TCRs. Scalp TCRbeta sequences were cross-referenced with sorted blood CD4 and CD8 repertoires so that the CD4 or CD8 identity of scalp clones could be inferred. The table comes from immuneACCESS by way of TCRdb, which keeps in-frame sequences with V and J called. Part of the clones is missing from these tables; in studies checked, under half for an unresolved V gene and the rest for unknown reasons. That table gives V, J and clone size, and the DNA gave D and trimming. The sample yields under 250,000 clones; approximately 61% were counted once. Approximately 0.44% of the sample is in the top ten clones.

Note on this clone: What antigen it recognizes has not been identified. No clone much larger than this one lies a single base away; base qualities are absent.

Summary of the overall study and its limitations: Compared with normal scalp, lesional scalp, particularly in alopecia totalis/universalis, had higher clonality and more expanded CD8+ clones, which suggests antigenic drive. Shared TCR sequences between patients were less evident than in mice, which may be partly attributable to HLA diversity in the patient population. Scalp TCR repertoire analysis is complicated because resident alphabeta T cells in normal human skin are also sequenced, whereas mouse skin is dominated by gammadelta T cells.

The time point label here, explained by the study, means: baseline before oral tofacitinib. From alopecia areata patients, peripheral blood was collected along with lesional scalp punch biopsies. PBMCs were separated by density centrifugation and stained for CD3, CD4 and CD8, after which CD4+ and CD8+ T cells were sorted on a FACSAria. The chain couples TRBV7-2 to TRBJ2-2; there is no confident call for the D gene. The source of this sequence is a human donor with alopecia areata. Specimen: CD4+ T cells sorted from blood, collected at week 0. The DNA sequence follows: TGTGCCAGCAGCTTAGGGACGGGCAGGCCCACCGGGGAGCTGTTTTTT. This is translated as CASSLGTGRPTGELFF.